This TCR beta chain emerged from a study of blood T cell repertoires in COVID-19. This clone was detected only a few times. Sequencing was performed with immunoSEQ multiplex PCR; in TCRdb, only in-frame clones are kept and a portion is missing. The table records 200,000 to 300,000 clones, roughly 81% of them present only once. The CDR3 length is 15 residues. CDR1 MGHRA and CDR2 YSYEKL come from the germline V gene. Unmatched junction bases numbered 2, after V lost 1 base and J lost 4 bases. This TCR came from a man in his fifties with acute or convalescent COVID-19. The sample consisted of peripheral blood. The chain links TRBV4-1 to TRBJ2-1, with 9 nucleotides matching TRBD1. CDR3 region: CASSQGTGVYNEQFF. CDR3 nucleotides: TGCGCCAGCAGCCAAGGGACAGGGGTTTACAATGAGCAGTTCTTC.